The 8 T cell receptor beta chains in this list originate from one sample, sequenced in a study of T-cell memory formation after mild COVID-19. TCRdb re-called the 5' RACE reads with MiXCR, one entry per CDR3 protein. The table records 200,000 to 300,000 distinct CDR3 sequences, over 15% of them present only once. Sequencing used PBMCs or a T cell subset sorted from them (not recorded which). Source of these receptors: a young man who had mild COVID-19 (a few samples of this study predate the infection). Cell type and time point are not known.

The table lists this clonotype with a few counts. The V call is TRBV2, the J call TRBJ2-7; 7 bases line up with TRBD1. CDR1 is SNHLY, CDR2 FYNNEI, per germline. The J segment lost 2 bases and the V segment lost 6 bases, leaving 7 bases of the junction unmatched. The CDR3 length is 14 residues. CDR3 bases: TGTGCCAGCAGAAGGGGGCTTGGGACCTACGAGCAGTACTTC. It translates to CASRRGLGTYEQYF.

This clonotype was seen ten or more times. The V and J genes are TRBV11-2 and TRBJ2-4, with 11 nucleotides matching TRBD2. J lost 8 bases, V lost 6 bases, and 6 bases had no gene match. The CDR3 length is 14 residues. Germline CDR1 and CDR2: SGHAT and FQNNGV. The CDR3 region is CASSYSGGVDIQYF. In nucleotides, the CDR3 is TGTGCCAGCAGTTATAGCGGGGGGGTGGACATTCAGTACTTC.

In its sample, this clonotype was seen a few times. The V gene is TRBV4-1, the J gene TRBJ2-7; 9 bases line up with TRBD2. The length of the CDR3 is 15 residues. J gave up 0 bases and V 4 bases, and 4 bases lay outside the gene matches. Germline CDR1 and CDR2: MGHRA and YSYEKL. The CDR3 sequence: CASSRSTSGSYEQYF. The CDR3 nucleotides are TGCGCCAGCAGCCGCTCGACTAGCGGCTCCTACGAGCAGTACTTC.

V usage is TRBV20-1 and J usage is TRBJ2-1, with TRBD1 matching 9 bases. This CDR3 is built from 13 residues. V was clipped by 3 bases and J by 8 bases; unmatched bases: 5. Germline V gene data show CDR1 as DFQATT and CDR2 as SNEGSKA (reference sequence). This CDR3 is CSASRTGVDEQFF. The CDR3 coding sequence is TGCAGTGCTAGCCGGACAGGGGTCGATGAGCAGTTCTTC.

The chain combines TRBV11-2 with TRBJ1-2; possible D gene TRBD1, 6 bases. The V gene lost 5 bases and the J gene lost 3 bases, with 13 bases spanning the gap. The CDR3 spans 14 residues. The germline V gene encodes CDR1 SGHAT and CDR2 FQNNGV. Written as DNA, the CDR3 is TGTGCCAGCAGCGAGTTCAGGGGAGACTATGGCTACACCTTC. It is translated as CASSEFRGDYGYTF.

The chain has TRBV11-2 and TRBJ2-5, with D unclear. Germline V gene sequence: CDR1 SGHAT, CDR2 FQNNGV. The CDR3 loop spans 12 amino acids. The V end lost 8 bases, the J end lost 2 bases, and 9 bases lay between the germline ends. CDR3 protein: CASALTQETQYF. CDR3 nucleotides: TGTGCCAGCGCCCTTACTCAAGAGACCCAGTACTTC.

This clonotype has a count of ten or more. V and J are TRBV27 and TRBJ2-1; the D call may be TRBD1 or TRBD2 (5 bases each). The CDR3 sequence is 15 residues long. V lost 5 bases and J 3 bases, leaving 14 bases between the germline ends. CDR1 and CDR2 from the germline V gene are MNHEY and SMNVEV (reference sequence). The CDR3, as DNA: TGTGCCAGCAGTAGGGACCGCAACCTCTACAATGAGCAGTTCTTC. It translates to CASSRDRNLYNEQFF.

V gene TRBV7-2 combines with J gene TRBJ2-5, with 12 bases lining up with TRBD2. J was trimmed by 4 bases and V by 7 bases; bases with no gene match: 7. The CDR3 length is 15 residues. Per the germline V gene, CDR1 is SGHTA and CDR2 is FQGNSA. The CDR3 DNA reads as TGTGCCAGCACCCCTAGCGGGGGGGCAGGAGAGACCCAGTACTTC. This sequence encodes CASTPSGGAGETQYF. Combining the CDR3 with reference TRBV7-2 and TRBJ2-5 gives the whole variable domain GAGVSQSPSNKVTEKGKDVELRCDPISGHTALYWYRQSLGQGLEFLIYFQGNSAPDKSGLPSDRFSAERTGGSVSTLTIQRTQQEDSAVYLCASTPSGGAGETQYFGPGTRLLVL.